This TCR beta chain came from a study of cytomegalovirus exposure and HLA in healthy donors. The wider study: Unique TCRs from HLA-typed donors, roughly 89 million of them, were held in an early data release.

This CDR3 contains 16 residues. Germline V gene sequence: CDR1 SGDLS, CDR2 YYNGEE. The V and J ends lost 2 bases and 0 bases, in that order; junction bases with no gene match: 5. PCR employed 60 Vbeta and 13 Jbeta primers. Using immunoSEQ multiplex PCR, the repertoire was profiled, and TCRdb retains in-frame clones only, with some absent. The sample shows more than 60,000 clones, roughly 72% of them seen only once. Whole-study results and caveats: Association with HLA alleles at 0.05 false discovery rate was found for 16,951 TCR beta sequences in a later analysis.

This clone was seen a single time. Its target is not known. Input material: PBMCs. This receptor was obtained from a middle-aged man in good health and CMV-seropositive. The V gene is TRBV9, the J gene TRBJ1-3; TRBD1 matches at 7 bases. The DNA for the CDR3 is TGTGCCAGCAGCGTGAAGACAGGGAGCTCTGGAAACACCATATATTTT. This codes for CASSVKTGSSGNTIYF.